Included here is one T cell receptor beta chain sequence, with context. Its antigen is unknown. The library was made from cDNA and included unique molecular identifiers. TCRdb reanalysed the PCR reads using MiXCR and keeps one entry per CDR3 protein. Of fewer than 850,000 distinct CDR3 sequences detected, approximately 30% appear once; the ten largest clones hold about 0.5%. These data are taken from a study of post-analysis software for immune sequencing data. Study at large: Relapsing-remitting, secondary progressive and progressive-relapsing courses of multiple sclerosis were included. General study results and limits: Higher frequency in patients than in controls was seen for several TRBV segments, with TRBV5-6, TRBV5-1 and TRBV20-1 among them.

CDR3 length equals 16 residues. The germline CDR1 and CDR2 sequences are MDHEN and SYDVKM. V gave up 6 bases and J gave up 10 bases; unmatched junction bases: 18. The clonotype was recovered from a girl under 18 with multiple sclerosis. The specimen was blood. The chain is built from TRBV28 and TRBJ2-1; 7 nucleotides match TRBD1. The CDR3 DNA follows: TGTGCCAGCAGCATAGGCCGACGGACAGGACTCCACGAGCAGTTCTTC. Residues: CASSIGRRTGLHEQFF. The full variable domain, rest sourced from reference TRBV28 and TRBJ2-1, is DVKVTQSSRYLVKRTGEKVFLECVQDMDHENMFWYRQDPGLGLRLIYFSYDVKMKEKGDIPEGYSVSREKKERFSLILESASTNQTSMYLCASSIGRRTGLHEQFFGPGTRLTVL.